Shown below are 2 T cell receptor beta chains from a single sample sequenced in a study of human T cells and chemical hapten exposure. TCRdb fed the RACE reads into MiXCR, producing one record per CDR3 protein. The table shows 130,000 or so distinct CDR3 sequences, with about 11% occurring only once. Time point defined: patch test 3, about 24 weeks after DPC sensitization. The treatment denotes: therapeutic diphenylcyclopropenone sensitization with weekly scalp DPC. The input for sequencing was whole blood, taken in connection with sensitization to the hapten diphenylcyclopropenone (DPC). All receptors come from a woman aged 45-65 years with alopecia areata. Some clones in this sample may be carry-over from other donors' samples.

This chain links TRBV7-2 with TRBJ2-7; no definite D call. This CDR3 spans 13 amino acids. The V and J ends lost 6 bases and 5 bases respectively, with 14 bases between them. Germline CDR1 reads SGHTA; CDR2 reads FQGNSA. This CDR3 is CASRLPSAHEQYF. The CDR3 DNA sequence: TGTGCCAGCAGATTACCCTCGGCCCACGAGCAGTACTTC. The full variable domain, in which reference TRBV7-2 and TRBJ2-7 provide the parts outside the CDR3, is GAGVSQSPSNKVTEKGKDVELRCDPISGHTALYWYRQSLGQGLEFLIYFQGNSAPDKSGLPSDRFSAERTGGSVSTLTIQRTQQEDSAVYLCASRLPSAHEQYFGPGTRLTVT.

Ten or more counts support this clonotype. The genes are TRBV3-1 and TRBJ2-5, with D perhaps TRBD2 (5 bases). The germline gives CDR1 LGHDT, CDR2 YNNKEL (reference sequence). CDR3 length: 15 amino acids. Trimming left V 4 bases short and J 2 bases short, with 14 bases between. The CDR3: CASSPLVSGQETQYF. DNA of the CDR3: TGTGCCAGCAGCCCCCTAGTCAGCGGACAAGAGACCCAGTACTTC.